Listed here are 11 T cell receptor beta chains from one sample, sequenced in a study of response to subunit inactivated influenza vaccine. TCRdb reprocessed the RT-PCR reads via MiXCR and lists one record per CDR3 protein. This sample yields approximately 300,000 distinct CDR3 sequences, of which about 20% are seen a single time; 10% belongs to the top ten. The sequencing here drew on PBMCs from blood, taken approximately 22 months after vaccination. These receptor sequences come from a man between 45 and 75 years old who received an inactivated influenza vaccine.

There are a few counts of this clonotype. This chain connects TRBV10-1 to TRBJ1-3, with D possibly matching TRBD1 (5 bases). This CDR3 has 14 residues. Per the germline V gene, CDR1 is WNHNN and CDR2 is SYGVQD (reference sequence). V shed 6 bases and J shed 2 bases, with 11 bases lying between them. For the CDR3, the DNA is TGCGCCAGCAGCGATGGGGGACCTGGAAACACCATATATTTT. Protein: CASSDGGPGNTIYF.

The chain is built from TRBV4-1 and TRBJ1-2; 8 nucleotides line up with TRBD1. Unmatched junction bases numbered 7, after V lost 8 bases and J lost 2 bases. Germline V lookup: CDR1 MGHRA, CDR2 YSYEKL. This CDR3 region has 14 residues. The CDR3 loop is CASGPTGENYGYTF. CDR3 bases: TGCGCCAGCGGACCGACAGGGGAGAACTATGGCTACACCTTC.

This clonotype has more than one count but fewer than ten. The rearrangement links TRBV15 to TRBJ1-1; D possibly corresponds to TRBD1 (6 bases). V was clipped by 4 bases and J by 4 bases, with 13 bases between them. This CDR3 spans 14 amino acids. From germline, CDR1 is LNHNV and CDR2 YYDKDF (reference sequence). The CDR3 sequence: CATSIKQGFTEAFF. Here the CDR3 DNA reads TGTGCCACCAGCATAAAACAGGGTTTCACTGAAGCTTTCTTT.

The chain is built from TRBV25-1 and TRBJ2-4, with unresolved D. With 3 bases removed from V and 2 bases from J, the gap between germline ends came to 8 bases. CDR3 size: 14 residues. Looked up from germline, CDR1 is MGHDK and CDR2 is SYGVNS. CDR3 bases: TGTGCCAGCAGTGATTCAGTTACCAAAAACATTCAGTACTTC. This codes for CASSDSVTKNIQYF.

This clonotype has a handful of counts. The chain links TRBV10-3 to TRBJ2-1; the D gene is possibly TRBD1 (5 bases). CDR3 length: 15 amino acids. Looked up from germline, CDR1 is ENHRY and CDR2 is SYGVKD. V gave up 0 bases and J gave up 3 bases, with 9 bases separating them. CDR3: CAISESGQGYNEQFF. CDR3 nucleotides: TGTGCCATCAGTGAGTCGGGCCAGGGCTACAATGAGCAGTTCTTC.

CDR3 in amino acids: CASSLSEKLFF. The CDR3 coding sequence is TGTGCCAGCAGTTTATCCGAAAAACTGTTTTTT. The chain combines TRBV27 with TRBJ1-4; no reliable D call. Trimming pared 0 bases from V and 8 bases from J, leaving 1 base between. This CDR3 spans 11 amino acids. Germline V gene data show CDR1 as MNHEY and CDR2 as SMNVEV (reference sequence).

V gene TRBV5-4 combines with J gene TRBJ1-2, with a possible D match to TRBD1 (6 bases). The V end lost 7 bases, the J end lost 4 bases, and 20 bases lay between the germline ends. The CDR3 has 15 amino acids. Germline CDR1 SGHNT, CDR2 YYREEE (reference sequence). CDR3 coding DNA: TGTGCCAGCCCTCTATTTCCAGGGGCGGGCTATGGCTACACCTTC. This translates into CASPLFPGAGYGYTF.

The chain carries TRBV10-3 and TRBJ1-5; tentatively, D is TRBD1 (5 bases). Per germline, CDR1 ENHRY and CDR2 SYGVKD. V gave up 4 bases and J gave up 7 bases, with 11 bases separating them. The CDR3 is 13 residues long. The CDR3 protein is CAISGREGQPQHF. CDR3 nucleotides: TGTGCCATCAGTGGCAGGGAGGGACAGCCCCAGCATTTT.

The J gene is TRBJ2-3, the V gene TRBV5-1, with a tentative D call TRBD1 (6 bases). Germline V gene sequence: CDR1 SGHRS, CDR2 YFSETQ. The ends were cut back, 5 bases at V and 5 bases at J, with 15 bases in the middle. The CDR3 runs 14 residues. CDR3 coding DNA: TGCGCCAGCAGACAAACAGGGTGGGAAGATACGCAGTATTTT. Amino acids: CASRQTGWEDTQYF.

This clonotype came up a few times. The chain uses TRBV7-9 and TRBJ1-2; D is perhaps TRBD1 (6 bases). The CDR3 sequence is 14 residues long. Trimming took off 1 base at V and 6 bases at J, with 12 bases between the two ends. CDR1 is SEHNR, CDR2 FQNEAQ, per germline (reference sequence). The CDR3 region is CASSLGQGPHGYTF. As DNA, the CDR3 is TGTGCCAGCAGCTTAGGGCAGGGGCCCCATGGCTACACCTTC.

The V gene is TRBV12-3 or TRBV12-4, the J gene TRBJ1-5; D gene unclear. Trimming pared 1 base from V and 6 bases from J, leaving 7 bases between. The CDR3 has 13 residues. DNA for the CDR3: TGTGCCAGCAGTTTAGTTTTTAGTCAGCCCCAGCATTTT. As protein: CASSLVFSQPQHF.